This T cell receptor (beta chain) was sequenced during a study of T cell responses to AZD1222 COVID-19 vaccine. Broader study findings: The donor group comprised mostly white British people and more females; the analysis possibly underestimated clonal diversity.

The germline CDR1 and CDR2 sequences are SEHNR and FQNEAQ (reference sequence). Trimming at V came to 1 base and at J to 3 bases, leaving 2 bases not matched to a gene. The CDR3 is 15 amino acids. With regard to this clone: The target antigen is unknown.

This table comes from immunoSEQ multiplex PCR, and its TCRdb copy is limited to in-frame clones, with some not included. The sample shows 150,000 to 200,000 clones, about 90% of them seen only once. This chain uses TRBV7-9 with TRBJ2-1, with 8 bases aligning to TRBD2. The receptor was derived from an adult who received the AZD1222 COVID-19 vaccine. Sequenced here: peripheral blood, sampled 28 days after the second AZD1222 dose. The CDR3 reads CASSLEAGVYNEQFF. Written as DNA, the CDR3 is TGTGCCAGCAGCTTAGAAGCGGGAGTCTACAATGAGCAGTTCTTC.